Each of the 15 T cell receptor beta chains below was sequenced from the same sample in a study of blood T cell repertoires in COVID-19 (TCRdb year 2020). The library was built by means of the immunoSEQ multiplex PCR assay. The table comes from immuneACCESS by way of TCRdb, which keeps in-frame sequences with V and J called. Part of the clones is missing from these tables; in studies checked, under half for an unresolved V gene and the rest for unknown reasons. This sample comprises 100,000 to 150,000 clones, just under 85% of them detected only once. The ten largest clonotypes hold about a sixth of the sample. The sequencing sample was made of peripheral blood. The origin of the receptors is a woman between 45 and 65 years old with acute or convalescent COVID-19.

The chain uses TRBV29-1 and TRBJ2-3; D not certain. Trimming cost V 4 bases and J 0 bases, with 8 bases left between them. The CDR3 contains 13 residues. Germline CDR1 and CDR2: SQVTM and ANQGSEA. In nucleotides, the CDR3 is TGCAGCGTTGCACACATTAGCACAGATACGCAGTATTTT. It translates to CSVAHISTDTQYF.

The chain uses TRBV10-1 and TRBJ2-1, with 11 bases identical to TRBD2. V dropped 0 bases and J dropped 9; count of bases not matched to a gene: 7. This CDR3 is built from 16 residues. Germline lookup yields CDR1 WNHNN and CDR2 SYGVQD (reference sequence). The CDR3 coding sequence is TGCGCCAGCAGTGAGTCTAGCGGGGGGGCCTTTGGTGAGCAGTTCTTC. It specifies CASSESSGGAFGEQFF.

This rearrangement joins TRBV27 to TRBJ1-2; 7 nucleotides line up with TRBD1. V dropped 4 bases and J dropped 7; count of bases not matched to a gene: 9. Germline V gene lookup returns CDR1 MNHEY and CDR2 SMNVEV (reference sequence). CDR3 length: 14 residues. For the CDR3, the DNA is TGTGCCAGCAGTTACTCGGGACAGTCCACTGGCTACACCTTC. Encoded protein: CASSYSGQSTGYTF.

This clone occurred once. The genes are TRBV5-6 and TRBJ2-3, with a weak D call TRBD2 (5 bases). The CDR3 extends over 17 amino acids. V gave up 4 bases and J gave up 2 bases, with 20 bases separating them. The germline V gene encodes CDR1 SGHDT and CDR2 YYEEEE. CDR3 amino acids: CASSRYDPGSATDTQYF. The CDR3 coding sequence is TGTGCCAGCAGCCGGTATGACCCGGGGTCCGCCACAGATACGCAGTATTTT. Filled out from reference TRBV5-6 and TRBJ2-3, the complete variable domain reads DAGVTQSPTHLIKTRGQQVTLRCSPKSGHDTVSWYQQALGQGPQFIFQYYEEEERQRGNFPDRFSGHQFPNYSSELNVNALLLGDSALYLCASSRYDPGSATDTQYFGPGTRLTVL.

The chain couples TRBV6-5 to TRBJ1-2; 7 nucleotides match TRBD1. Germline lookup yields CDR1 MNHEY and CDR2 SVGAGI. The junction had 9 bases not matched to a gene; V was cut back by 0 bases and J by 8 bases. CDR3 length: 15 amino acids. The CDR3 is CASSYSDRGLGGYTF. CDR3 nucleotides: TGTGCCAGCAGTTACTCGGATAGGGGGCTCGGGGGCTACACCTTC.

The count of this clone is one. The J gene is TRBJ1-1, the V gene TRBV12-3 or TRBV12-4; no clear D. The germline V and J ends were trimmed by 6 bases and 1 base, with 9 bases remaining between them. This CDR3 comprises 13 residues. The CDR3 reads CASSSTANTEAFF. The CDR3 nucleotides are TGTGCCAGCAGCTCCACAGCGAACACTGAAGCTTTCTTT.

By frequency in the sample, this clone is medium-sized (0.01 to 0.1%). V is TRBV9 and J is TRBJ1-5; D gene ambiguous. With 3 bases removed from V and 0 bases from J, the gap between germline ends came to 7 bases. The CDR3 length is 14 residues. Germline lookup yields CDR1 SGDLS and CDR2 YYNGEE. The CDR3 sequence: CASSAAGSNQPQHF. CDR3 nucleotide sequence: TGTGCCAGCAGCGCTGCCGGTAGCAATCAGCCCCAGCATTTT.

The chain joins TRBV6-1 to TRBJ1-2; D not resolved. With 1 base removed from V and 0 bases from J, the gap between germline ends came to 9 bases. The CDR3 runs 15 residues. In germline, CDR1 is MNHNS, CDR2 SASEGT. The CDR3 coding sequence is TGTGCCAGCAGTGAAGGGAGACGGTCTAACTATGGCTACACCTTC. This encodes CASSEGRRSNYGYTF.

The chain joins TRBV27 to TRBJ1-5; D not resolved. CDR3 length: 12 amino acids. Germline V gene sequence: CDR1 MNHEY, CDR2 SMNVEV (reference sequence). Trimming shortened V by 4 bases and J by 5 bases, and 6 bases separated the two germline ends. CDR3 region: CASSSPDQPQHF. The CDR3 DNA follows: TGTGCCAGCAGTTCCCCGGATCAGCCCCAGCATTTT.

V gene TRBV10-2 combines with J gene TRBJ2-3, with D maybe TRBD2 (6 bases). V lost 8 bases and J lost 12, with 21 bases in between. The CDR3 length is 13 residues. Germline V gene lookup returns CDR1 WSHSY and CDR2 SAAADI. The CDR3 reads CASGRFSDSNQYF. The CDR3 nucleotides read TGCGCCAGCGGGAGGTTTAGCGACTCCAATCAGTATTTT.

The chain has TRBV5-1 and TRBJ1-6, with TRBD1 as a possible D gene (6 bases). The V and J ends lost 0 bases and 8 bases respectively, with 9 bases between them. This CDR3 has 14 residues. Germline-derived CDR1 and CDR2 are SGHRS and YFSETQ. The CDR3 nucleotides are TGCGCCAGCAGCTTGGGGGCAGGGGATTCACCCCTCCACTTT. Protein product: CASSLGAGDSPLHF.

V and J are TRBV7-2 and TRBJ1-6; maybe TRBD1 (6 bases). Germline V gene data show CDR1 as SGHTA and CDR2 as FQGNSA. V lost 4 bases and J lost 14, with 18 bases in between. This CDR3 has 14 amino acids. For the CDR3, the DNA is TGTGCCAGCAGCTCGTGGGGGGGCGGAGAGTCCCTCCACTTT. Amino acids: CASSSWGGGESLHF.

This chain links TRBV28 with TRBJ1-5; 10 positions agree with TRBD1. CDR3 length equals 15 residues. Per the germline V gene, CDR1 is MDHEN and CDR2 is SYDVKM. J gave up 6 bases and V 8 bases, and 10 bases lay outside the gene matches. DNA of the CDR3: TGTGCCAGCCGCGGGGGGGGACAGGGGACTCAGCCCCAGCATTTT. Encoded protein: CASRGGGQGTQPQHF.

This rearrangement joins TRBV5-1 to TRBJ1-1; 7 bases are shared with TRBD1. This CDR3 has 14 amino acids. The junction had 3 bases not matched to a gene; V was cut back by 3 bases and J by 1 base. Germline-derived CDR1 and CDR2 are SGHRS and YFSETQ. This chain's CDR3 is CASSSQGKNTEAFF. The CDR3 DNA is TGCGCCAGCAGCTCACAGGGGAAGAACACTGAAGCTTTCTTT.

CDR3 loop: CASSLTGGSTDTQYF. For the CDR3, the DNA is TGTGCCAGCAGCTTAACGGGGGGTAGCACAGATACGCAGTATTTT. The chain carries TRBV6-2 or TRBV6-3 and TRBJ2-3; 7 bases are a match to TRBD2. The CDR3 totals 15 residues. Trimming at V came to 6 bases and at J to 0 bases, leaving 6 bases not matched to a gene. Germline V gene data show CDR1 as MNHEY and CDR2 as SVGEGT.